This paragraph covers one TCR beta chain sequence. Its specificity is unknown. Measured with immunoSEQ multiplex PCR; TCRdb has only the in-frame clones, and not every one. The table records 50,000 to 60,000 clones, around 70% of them present only once. Expansion with viral peptide pools was applied to antigen-specific CD4+ T cells by the ViraFEST assay prior to sequencing. When about ten days of culture had elapsed, CD4+ T cells were isolated. People in the vaccine group had not been infected with SARS-CoV-2 before, and their nucleocapsid antibodies were negative. The data were obtained in a study of vaccination effects on CD4 cells after COVID-19. CDR1 and CDR2 from the germline V gene are MDHEN and SYDVKM. Losses at the gene ends were 3 bases for V and 12 bases for J; bases not matched to a gene: 8. There are 14 residues in the CDR3.

This sample comprised CD4+ T cells from PBMCs cultured with SARS-CoV-2 spike peptides, obtained before COVID-19 vaccination. The clonotype comes from a human donor who received a COVID-19 vaccine. The chain recombines TRBV28 with TRBJ2-1, with TRBD2 matching over 10 bases. CDR3 sequence (DNA): TGTGCCAGCAGTTTGACTAGCGGGCCTGGAGGGCAGTTCTTC. It codes for CASSLTSGPGGQFF.